One sample yielded the 2 T cell receptor beta chains listed below, sequenced in a study of shared clonotypes between healthy human individuals. Assay: immunoSEQ multiplex PCR; the TCRdb copy retains only in-frame clones and omits some. In the table there are about 490,000 clones, approximately 80% of which are singletons. The sample taken for sequencing was PBMCs. The receptors come from a woman in her 40s in good health. Some clones in this sample may be carry-over from other donors' samples.

The chain links TRBV25-1 to TRBJ1-4; 8 bases align to TRBD1. The germline gives CDR1 MGHDK, CDR2 SYGVNS. CDR3 length: 15 amino acids. V shed 4 bases and J 5 bases; nucleotides not matched to a gene: 6. The CDR3 sequence is CASSVGQGGNEKLFF. The CDR3 region has the DNA TGTGCCAGCAGTGTCGGACAGGGCGGGAATGAAAAACTGTTTTTT.

This clone was seen more than once but under ten times. DNA for the CDR3: TGTGCCAGCAGCTTGGGTCCTAGCGATACCTACAATGAGCAGTTCTTC. It codes for CASSLGPSDTYNEQFF. The V and J genes are TRBV5-6 and TRBJ2-1; maybe TRBD2 (6 bases). The CDR3 loop spans 16 amino acids. The germline gives CDR1 SGHDT, CDR2 YYEEEE. The ends were cut back, 0 bases at V and 2 bases at J, with 12 bases in the middle.